This T cell receptor (beta chain) was found in a study of T cells of healthy individuals. In its sample, this clonotype ranks as medium-sized. MiXCR, applied by TCRdb to the 5' RACE reads, yields one record per CDR3 protein. The sample gives tens of thousands of distinct CDR3 sequences, about 14% of which show up once; about 16% is in the top ten. Germline CDR1 is SQVTM and CDR2 is ANQGSEA. CDR3 length: 12 amino acids. Trimming pared 7 bases from V and 3 bases from J, leaving 12 bases between. The receptor comes from a human donor in good health. This sequence joins TRBV29-1 and TRBJ1-1; the D gene is possibly TRBD1 (5 bases). The CDR3 DNA sequence: TGCAGCGCGGGCCGAGGGGACACTGAAGCTTTCTTT. This codes for CSAGRGDTEAFF.